Below are 25 T cell receptor beta chains sequenced from a single sample in a study of blood T cell repertoires in COVID-19. Here immunoSEQ multiplex PCR was the method, and the copy in TCRdb shows in-frame clones only, minus some. The table lists roughly 180,000 clones, approximately 85% of them singletons, with roughly 8.2% in the top ten. The sequenced sample consisted of peripheral blood. The source is an older woman with acute or convalescent COVID-19.

CDR3 region: CASSPGGARANVLTF. In DNA, the CDR3 is TGTGCCAGCAGCCCCGGGGGGGCGCGGGCCAACGTCCTGACTTTC. This chain uses TRBV28 with TRBJ2-6; 8 bases fit TRBD2. V lost 6 bases to trimming and J lost 5 bases; unmatched junction nucleotides: 6. CDR3 length equals 15 residues. In germline, CDR1 is MDHEN, CDR2 SYDVKM.

This clone was seen more than once but under ten times. V gene TRBV5-1 combines with J gene TRBJ1-1, with 10 bases identical to TRBD1. Losses at the gene ends were 4 bases for V and 5 bases for J; bases not matched to a gene: 8. This CDR3 comprises 15 residues. Germline values: CDR1 SGHRS, CDR2 YFSETQ. In DNA, the CDR3 is TGCGCCAGCAGCGATCCGGACAGGGGGGGAACTGAAGCTTTCTTT. Its translation: CASSDPDRGGTEAFF.

The chain links TRBV11-3 to TRBJ2-3, with a tentative D call TRBD1 (5 bases). This CDR3 spans 18 amino acids. Germline loops: CDR1 SGHNT, CDR2 YENEEA. V was clipped by 3 bases and J by 4 bases, with 23 bases between them. Here the CDR3 reads CASSFGAEADISSDTQYF. CDR3 DNA: TGTGCCAGCAGCTTTGGGGCCGAGGCGGATATATCATCAGATACGCAGTATTTT.

This sequence joins TRBV27 and TRBJ1-6, with D maybe TRBD1 (5 bases). The length of the CDR3 is 15 residues. V lost 6 bases, J lost 3 bases, and 12 bases lay in between. Germline V gene sequence: CDR1 MNHEY, CDR2 SMNVEV (reference sequence). CDR3 loop: CASSRRGHYNSPLHF. CDR3 coding DNA: TGTGCCAGCAGCCGACGTGGACACTATAATTCACCCCTCCACTTT.

This sequence joins TRBV10-1 and TRBJ2-1; TRBD2 agrees at 7 bases. Trimming cost V 3 bases and J 4 bases; bases outside gene matches: 9. The CDR3 covers 16 residues. Germline V gene sequence: CDR1 WNHNN, CDR2 SYGVQD (reference sequence). CDR3 loop: CASSDRGGSSYNEQFF. CDR3 DNA sequence: TGCGCCAGCAGTGATCGGGGCGGGAGTAGTTACAATGAGCAGTTCTTC.

The rearrangement joins TRBV2 to TRBJ2-3; 11 nucleotides align to TRBD1. The J segment lost 6 bases and the V segment lost 6 bases, leaving 5 bases of the junction unmatched. Germline values: CDR1 SNHLY, CDR2 FYNNEI. The CDR3 is 14 residues long. Here the CDR3 reads CASSRDRGADTQYF. CDR3 DNA sequence: TGTGCCAGCAGCCGGGACAGGGGGGCTGATACGCAGTATTTT.

For this clone: The sample contains more than one DNA sequence encoding this CDR3. The rearrangement uses TRBV5-1 and TRBJ2-2; D gene unclear. This CDR3 has 12 amino acids. Trimming shortened V by 0 bases and J by 8 bases, and 5 bases separated the two germline ends. CDR1 and CDR2 (germline): SGHRS, YFSETQ. As DNA, the CDR3 is TGCGCCAGCAGCTTGGTTTCGGGGGAGCTGTTTTTT. This sequence encodes CASSLVSGELFF.

V usage is TRBV6-5 and J usage is TRBJ2-5; TRBD1 aligns across 11 bases. Germline CDR1 and CDR2: MNHEY and SVGAGI. The CDR3 totals 15 residues. V lost 2 bases to trimming and J lost 6 bases; unmatched junction nucleotides: 5. The CDR3 sequence is CASSYTGQGEQTQYF. The CDR3 DNA reads as TGTGCCAGCAGTTACACGGGACAGGGGGAACAGACCCAGTACTTC.

This chain connects TRBV6-6 to TRBJ1-1, with 7 bases lining up with TRBD1. The CDR3 contains 14 residues. J lost 2 bases, V lost 6 bases, and 6 bases had no gene match. CDR1 and CDR2 from the germline V gene are MNHNY and SVGAGI (reference sequence). The CDR3 reads CASRLRGANTEAFF. The DNA of the CDR3 is TGTGCCAGCAGGCTCAGGGGGGCAAACACTGAAGCTTTCTTT.

The chain recombines TRBV7-3 with TRBJ2-1, with 10 positions matching TRBD2. The CDR3 consists of 15 residues. Trimming at V came to 2 bases and at J to 8 bases, leaving 6 bases not matched to a gene. CDR1 is SGHTA, CDR2 FQGTGA, per germline. The CDR3 DNA follows: TGTGCCAGCAGCTTATCTAGCGGGAGTTTCGATGAGCAGTTCTTC. It is translated as CASSLSSGSFDEQFF.

CDR3 sequence (DNA): TGTGCCAGCAGTGATCCGGACAGTCGCGGCTATGGCTACACCTTC. It specifies CASSDPDSRGYGYTF. The chain carries TRBV25-1 and TRBJ1-2; weak D call: TRBD1 (6 bases). CDR1 is MGHDK, CDR2 SYGVNS, per germline. Between the trimmed V and J ends, which lost 3 bases and 4 bases, there was a span of 15 bases. The CDR3 covers 15 residues.

The chain links TRBV5-4 to TRBJ1-1; D might be TRBD1 (6 bases). Germline V gives CDR1 SGHNT, CDR2 YYREEE (reference sequence). The ends were cut back, 4 bases at V and 0 bases at J, with 13 bases in the middle. The CDR3 runs 15 residues. As DNA, the CDR3 is TGTGCCAGCAGCGGACAGTCTACTTTGAACACTGAAGCTTTCTTT. This sequence encodes CASSGQSTLNTEAFF.

The rearrangement uses TRBV21-1 and TRBJ1-2; no check of the table's D call, TRBD1, against the DNA was made. TRBV21-1 is an annotated pseudogene. CDR3 length: 14 amino acids. For the CDR3, the DNA is TGTGCCAGCCCCCCCGGGACAACTAACTATGGCTACACCTTC. This encodes CASPPGTTNYGYTF.

This clone was picked up one time. The J gene is TRBJ1-5, the V gene TRBV28; weak D call: TRBD1 (5 bases). V was shortened by 6 bases and J by 1 base, with 7 bases between the two germline ends. Per germline, CDR1 MDHEN and CDR2 SYDVKM. The CDR3 sequence is 13 residues long. CDR3 sequence: CASRGGSNQPQHF. As DNA, the CDR3 is TGTGCCAGCAGGGGGGGGAGCAATCAGCCCCAGCATTTT.

The V gene is TRBV7-9, the J gene TRBJ2-7; 10 nucleotides match TRBD2. Germline V gene sequence: CDR1 SEHNR, CDR2 FQNEAQ (reference sequence). This CDR3 is built from 17 residues. The J segment lost 2 bases and the V segment lost 2 bases, leaving 9 bases of the junction unmatched. For the CDR3, the DNA is TGTGCCAGCAGCTTACGCAGGAGGACTAGCGGAACCTACGAGCAGTACTTC. It specifies CASSLRRRTSGTYEQYF.

The V and J genes are TRBV5-5 and TRBJ2-7; weak D call: TRBD1 (6 bases). V was cut by 5 bases and J by 3 bases, with 21 bases left in between. CDR3 length: 16 amino acids. Germline loops: CDR1 SGHKS, CDR2 YYEKEE (reference sequence). The CDR3 sequence: CASSLIPGQRSYEQYF. The CDR3 bases are TGTGCCAGCAGTCTGATACCTGGACAGCGAAGCTACGAGCAGTACTTC.

This chain connects TRBV2 to TRBJ2-7; 11 bases line up with TRBD2. This CDR3 is built from 15 residues. The ends lost 6 bases at V and 5 bases at J; junction bases unmatched: 9. The V gene's germline CDR1 is SNHLY and CDR2 FYNNEI. As DNA, the CDR3 is TGTGCCAGCAGGGATCTAGCGGGAGGTATCAACGAGCAGTACGTC. Translating it yields CASRDLAGGINEQYV.

This chain uses TRBV20-1 with TRBJ2-1; no clear D gene. V gave up 3 bases and J gave up 9 bases, with 9 bases separating them. Germline CDR1 reads DFQATT; CDR2 reads SNEGSKA (reference sequence). CDR3 length equals 11 residues. CDR3 DNA sequence: TGCAGTGCTAGCTTCCCAGGTGAGCAGTTCTTC. This gives the protein CSASFPGEQFF.

The CDR3 bases are TGTGCCAGCAATATCTCGGGGGGTCTTAATCAGCCCCAGCATTTT. This gives the protein CASNISGGLNQPQHF. The chain recombines TRBV3-1 (or the pseudogene TRBV3-2) with TRBJ1-5; weak D call: TRBD1 (5 bases). The germline gives CDR1 LGHDT, CDR2 YNNKEL (reference sequence). The CDR3 is made up of 15 amino acids. V was pared by 7 bases and J by 4 bases, with 17 bases between.

This sequence joins TRBV9 and TRBJ1-2; possibly TRBD1 for D (6 bases). The CDR3 is made up of 14 amino acids. CDR1 and CDR2 (germline): SGDLS, YYNGEE. V was pared by 4 bases and J by 7 bases, with 17 bases between. CDR3 amino acids: CASSSYTGTGGYTF. The CDR3 nucleotides read TGTGCCAGCAGCTCCTATACAGGGACGGGTGGCTACACCTTC.

This clone was seen a single time. The chain is built from TRBV28 and TRBJ2-3; weak D call: TRBD1 (6 bases). CDR1 and CDR2 (germline): MDHEN, SYDVKM. V was trimmed by 7 bases and J by 3 bases, leaving 8 bases between them. CDR3 length: 12 residues. CDR3: CASTGTTDTQYF. CDR3 in DNA: TGTGCCAGCACAGGGACAACAGATACGCAGTATTTT.

Concerning this clone itself: At one end the junction does not follow the germline gene, possibly because of a read error. The gene calls are TRBV19 and TRBJ1-5; D is uncertain. This CDR3 has 14 residues. Germline V CDR1 and CDR2: LNHDA, SQIVND (reference sequence). In DNA, the CDR3 is TGTGCCAGTAGCATAGCGGGAAGCAATCAGCCCCAGCATTTT. Translation gives CASSIAGSNQPQHF.

This clone was detected only a few times. This chain links TRBV24-1 with TRBJ1-1; D gene ambiguous. This CDR3 has 13 amino acids. Per germline, CDR1 KGHDR and CDR2 SFDVKD. Trimming removed 1 base from V and 5 bases from J, with 7 bases in between. CDR3 protein: CATSDFGRTEAFF. In DNA, the CDR3 is TGTGCCACCAGTGATTTTGGGAGGACTGAAGCTTTCTTT.

This clone turned up a few times. V and J are TRBV25-1 and TRBJ2-2; tentative D call: TRBD2 (5 bases). V was shortened by 2 bases and J by 7 bases, with 11 bases between the two germline ends. This CDR3 contains 14 residues. Germline assignment: CDR1 MGHDK and CDR2 SYGVNS. In DNA form, the CDR3 reads TGTGCCAGCAGTGAACCGGGGATCAGCGGGGAGCTGTTTTTT. This sequence encodes CASSEPGISGELFF.

The chain links TRBV29-1 to TRBJ2-1, with 8 positions matching TRBD2. The CDR3 sequence is 15 residues long. J was trimmed by 3 bases and V by 8 bases; bases with no gene match: 12. Per the germline V gene, CDR1 is SQVTM and CDR2 is ANQGSEA. CDR3 protein: CSIKRAGGGYNEQFF. The CDR3 DNA reads as TGCAGCATTAAACGTGCGGGAGGAGGCTACAATGAGCAGTTCTTC.